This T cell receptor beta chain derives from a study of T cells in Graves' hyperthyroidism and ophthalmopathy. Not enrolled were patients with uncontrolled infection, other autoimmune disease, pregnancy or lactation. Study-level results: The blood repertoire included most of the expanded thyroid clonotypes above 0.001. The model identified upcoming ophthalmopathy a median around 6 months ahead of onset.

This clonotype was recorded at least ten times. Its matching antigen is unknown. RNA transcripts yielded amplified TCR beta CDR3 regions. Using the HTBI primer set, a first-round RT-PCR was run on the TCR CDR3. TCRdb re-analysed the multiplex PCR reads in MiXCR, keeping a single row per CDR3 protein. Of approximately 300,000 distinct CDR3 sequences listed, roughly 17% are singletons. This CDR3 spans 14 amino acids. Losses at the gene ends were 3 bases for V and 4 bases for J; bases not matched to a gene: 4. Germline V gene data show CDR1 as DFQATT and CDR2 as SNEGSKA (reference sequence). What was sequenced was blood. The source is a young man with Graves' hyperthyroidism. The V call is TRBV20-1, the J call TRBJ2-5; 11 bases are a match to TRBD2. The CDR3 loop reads CSASRLAGGETQYF. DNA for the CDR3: TGCAGTGCTAGTAGGCTAGCGGGAGGAGAGACCCAGTACTTC.